This T cell receptor beta chain is drawn from a study of radiotherapy plus CTLA-4 blockade in lung cancer (dated by TCRdb to the late 2010s). Turning to the overall study: Objective responses were observed in approximately 17% of enrolled patients, and disease control was achieved in 30% to 40%.

Libraries came from the immunoSEQ multiplex PCR assay. TCRdb obtained this table from immuneACCESS and retained in-frame rearrangements with V and J assigned. These tables miss some clones; where compared with another copy, unresolved V genes account for less than half of the shortfall, and the remainder is unexplained. This sample comprises more than 65,000 clones, roughly 87% of them detected only once. The ten top clones hold 0.75% to 1% of the sample. What the work shows at the level of the full study, not this receptor alone: After treatment with radiotherapy and ipilimumab, TCR clones that originated in tumors expanded in peripheral blood. The strongest predictors of response were reported to be early dynamic shifts in blood T cell clones along with a rise in serum interferon-beta following radiation.

On this clone: The clone's antigen remains unknown. Per-base quality was not reported, and no clone a single base away is much larger than it.

The V end gives up 3 bases and the J end 2 bases, leaving 3 bases in the junction not matched to a gene. The CDR3 holds 14 amino acids from the cysteine to the phenylalanine. Here the CDR3 DNA is all that survives: 42 bases in frame from base 1. The germline V gene (reference sequence) provides CDR1 SEHNR and CDR2 FQNEAQ. The study tested focal radiation therapy combined with CTLA-4 blockade (ipilimumab) in patients with chemo-refractory metastatic non-small-cell lung cancer. The source of this sequence is a human donor with non-small cell lung cancer who had stable disease on radiotherapy plus ipilimumab. Recombination connected TRBV7-9 to TRBJ2-7; 8 central bases correspond to TRBD1. The sample in question was peripheral blood, obtained from a patient treated with radiotherapy plus ipilimumab. Read as DNA, the sequence is TGTGCCAGCAGCTTCCCGGACAGGGCCTACGAGCAGTACTTC. Translation gives CASSFPDRAYEQYF.